This T cell receptor beta chain was captured in a study of identical twins. Notes on the study in general: For monozygotic twins, models underestimated out-of-frame TCR alpha sharing.

A single record per CDR3 protein comes from TCRdb applying MiXCR to the 5' RACE reads. In the table there are around 370,000 distinct CDR3 sequences, approximately 10% of which are singletons. The sample holds a few counts of this clonotype. Its antigen is still unknown. J gave up 4 bases and V 4 bases, and 5 bases lay outside the gene matches. The V gene's germline CDR1 is SEHNR and CDR2 FQNEAQ (reference sequence). This CDR3 contains 15 residues. Input material: naive T cells sorted from blood. The chain is built from TRBV7-9 and TRBJ2-1; the match to TRBD1 covers 9 bases. This receptor was obtained from a woman between 50 and 59 years old in good health. As DNA, the CDR3 is TGTGCCAGCAGCTGGGGACAGGGCCTTTACAATGAGCAGTTCTTC. Translated: CASSWGQGLYNEQFF.